A single sample gave rise to the 9 T cell receptor beta chains below, sequenced in a study of metastatic and nonmetastatic thyroid tumors. TCRdb re-processed the PCR reads through MiXCR. In the table there are 20,000 to 30,000 clones, approximately 20% of which are singletons. Nobody among the patients had been given any treatment before thyroid surgery. Sequencing was carried out using blood. The receptor source for this set is a female donor with papillary thyroid cancer or a benign thyroid nodule (not recorded which). Some clones in this sample may be carry-over from other donors' samples.

As regards this clone: A much larger clone lies one base from this, so it may be a read error. The rearrangement uses TRBV5-1 and TRBJ1-2; 7 positions agree with TRBD1. The CDR3 totals 16 residues. Germline loops: CDR1 SGHRS, CDR2 YFSETQ. J was trimmed by 10 bases and V by 3 bases; bases with no gene match: 18. The CDR3 bases are TGCGCCAGCAGCTATGATACTACGGGACAGAGAAATGACTACACCTTC. Translated: CASSYDTTGQRNDYTF.

This clone came up many times. The chain employs TRBV5-4 and TRBJ1-2; a weak D match, TRBD1 (5 bases). The CDR3 runs to 15 residues. Trimming stripped 3 bases from V and 6 bases from J, with 18 bases between. The V gene's germline CDR1 is SGHNT and CDR2 YYREEE (reference sequence). CDR3 in amino acids: CASSWVESRGDGYTF. CDR3 sequence (DNA): TGTGCCAGCAGCTGGGTGGAGAGCCGGGGGGATGGCTACACCTTC. Combining the CDR3 with reference TRBV5-4 and TRBJ1-2 gives the whole variable domain ETGVTQSPTHLIKTRGQQVTLRCSSQSGHNTVSWYQQALGQGPQFIFQYYREEENGRGNFPPRFSGLQFPNYSSELNVNALELDDSALYLCASSWVESRGDGYTFGSGTRLTVV.

This clone was picked up a small number of times. A read error may explain this, as a much larger clone is one base away. Other DNA sequences in this sample translate to the same CDR3. The V gene is TRBV3-1, the J gene TRBJ2-7, with a weak D call TRBD1 (5 bases). The germline CDR1 and CDR2 sequences are LGHDT and YNNKEL (reference sequence). The CDR3 sequence is 13 residues long. Deletions cut 1 base from V and 6 bases from J, with 10 bases between. CDR3 in amino acids: CASSQGGRPEQYF. The CDR3 region has the DNA TGTGCCAGCAGCCAAGGGGGCCGTCCCGAGCAGTACTTC.

The rearrangement joins TRBV20-1 to TRBJ1-5; D ambiguous. The germline CDR1 and CDR2 sequences are DFQATT and SNEGSKA (reference sequence). The CDR3 is 14 amino acids. Trimming took 5 bases from V and 4 from J, leaving 15 bases between them. As DNA, the CDR3 is TGCAGTGCTTTTTACCGGGTCTGTAATCAGCCCCAGCATTTT. It codes for CSAFYRVCNQPQHF.

This clone was recorded at least ten times. V is TRBV5-1 and J is TRBJ2-3; D might be TRBD2 (6 bases). The CDR3 is 13 amino acids. Per germline, CDR1 SGHRS and CDR2 YFSETQ. The ends were cut back, 1 base at V and 5 bases at J, with 8 bases in the middle. The CDR3 region is CASSLTGEDTQYF. CDR3 in DNA: TGCGCCAGCAGCTTGACGGGAGAAGATACGCAGTATTTT.

This clone was picked up many times. The V and J genes are TRBV7-2 and TRBJ2-7, with a weak D call TRBD1 (5 bases). Trimming shortened V by 1 base and J by 2 bases, and 9 bases separated the two germline ends. CDR1 is SGHTA and CDR2 is FQGNSA in the germline V gene. The length of the CDR3 is 14 residues. The CDR3 sequence: CASSLVPGPYEQYF. The DNA of the CDR3 is TGTGCCAGCAGCTTAGTACCAGGGCCCTACGAGCAGTACTTC. The whole variable domain, remainder taken from reference TRBV7-2 and TRBJ2-7, is GAGVSQSPSNKVTEKGKDVELRCDPISGHTALYWYRQSLGQGLEFLIYFQGNSAPDKSGLPSDRFSAERTGGSVSTLTIQRTQQEDSAVYLCASSLVPGPYEQYFGPGTRLTVT.

This clone came up many times. The gene calls are TRBV16 and TRBJ1-1; D unclear. CDR3 length: 12 residues. V was clipped by 4 bases and J by 3 bases, with 6 bases between them. Germline CDR1 is KGHSY and CDR2 is FQNENV. This chain's CDR3 is CASSPRYTEAFF. The CDR3 region has the DNA TGTGCCAGCAGCCCGCGCTACACTGAAGCTTTCTTT.

By share, this clone counts as medium-sized. The CDR3 here is CASSSLPGEWSSYEQYF. CDR3 nucleotide sequence: TGTGCCAGCAGTTCACTCCCGGGCGAATGGAGCTCCTACGAGCAGTACTTC. The gene calls are TRBV27 and TRBJ2-7, with no clear D. CDR1 MNHEY and CDR2 SMNVEV come from the germline V gene (reference sequence). The ends were cut back, 4 bases at V and 0 bases at J, with 19 bases in the middle. This CDR3 comprises 17 residues.

This clone was picked up many times. This chain connects TRBV20-1 to TRBJ2-1; TRBD2 matches 7 bases. CDR3 length: 14 amino acids. Germline CDR1 DFQATT, CDR2 SNEGSKA (reference sequence). Trimming at V came to 1 base and at J to 4 bases, leaving 4 bases not matched to a gene. CDR3 DNA: TGCAGTGCTAGAGGGCTAGCGGAATACAATGAGCAGTTCTTC. Translating gives CSARGLAEYNEQFF.